This T cell receptor beta chain comes out of a study of human thymus T cells. The repertoire was sequenced with immunoSEQ multiplex PCR; TCRdb's copy has only in-frame clones and lacks some. The sample lists some 72,000 clones; roughly 97% were seen once. Study-wide results and limits: V and J genes seemed to be used with bias in thymic and blood repertoires.

The CDR3 is 14 residues long. Thymus tissue for the work was resected from patients undergoing corrective heart surgery. Finnish infants who were healthy and having corrective surgery for congenital heart defects made up the donors. On this clone: What it recognizes is unknown.

The chain is built from TRBV21-1 and TRBJ2-7; the table gives TRBD2 as D, unverified against the DNA. TRBV21-1 is flagged as a pseudogene. This sequence was found in a boy less than two years old with a congenital heart defect but otherwise immunologically healthy. Sequencing was performed on thymus tissue. CDR3 protein: CASSKAGGFYEQYF. The DNA for the CDR3 is TGTGCCAGCAGCAAAGCGGGGGGGTTTTACGAGCAGTACTTC.